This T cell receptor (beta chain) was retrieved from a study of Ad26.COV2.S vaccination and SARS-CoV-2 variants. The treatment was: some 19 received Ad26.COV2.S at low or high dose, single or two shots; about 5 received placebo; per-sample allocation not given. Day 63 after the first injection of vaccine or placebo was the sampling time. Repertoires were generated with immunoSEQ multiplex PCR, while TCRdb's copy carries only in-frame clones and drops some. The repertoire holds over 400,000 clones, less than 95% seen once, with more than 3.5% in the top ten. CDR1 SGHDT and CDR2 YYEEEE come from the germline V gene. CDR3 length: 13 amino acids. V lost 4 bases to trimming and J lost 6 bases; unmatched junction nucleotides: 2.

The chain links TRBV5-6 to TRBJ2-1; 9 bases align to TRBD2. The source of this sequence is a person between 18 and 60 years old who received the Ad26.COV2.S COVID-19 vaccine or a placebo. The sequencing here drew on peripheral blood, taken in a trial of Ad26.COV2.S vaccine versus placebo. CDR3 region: CASSLGLANEQFF. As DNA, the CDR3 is TGTGCCAGCAGCCTGGGACTAGCCAATGAGCAGTTCTTC. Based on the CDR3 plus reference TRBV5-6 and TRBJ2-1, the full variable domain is DAGVTQSPTHLIKTRGQQVTLRCSPKSGHDTVSWYQQALGQGPQFIFQYYEEEERQRGNFPDRFSGHQFPNYSSELNVNALLLGDSALYLCASSLGLANEQFFGPGTRLTVL.